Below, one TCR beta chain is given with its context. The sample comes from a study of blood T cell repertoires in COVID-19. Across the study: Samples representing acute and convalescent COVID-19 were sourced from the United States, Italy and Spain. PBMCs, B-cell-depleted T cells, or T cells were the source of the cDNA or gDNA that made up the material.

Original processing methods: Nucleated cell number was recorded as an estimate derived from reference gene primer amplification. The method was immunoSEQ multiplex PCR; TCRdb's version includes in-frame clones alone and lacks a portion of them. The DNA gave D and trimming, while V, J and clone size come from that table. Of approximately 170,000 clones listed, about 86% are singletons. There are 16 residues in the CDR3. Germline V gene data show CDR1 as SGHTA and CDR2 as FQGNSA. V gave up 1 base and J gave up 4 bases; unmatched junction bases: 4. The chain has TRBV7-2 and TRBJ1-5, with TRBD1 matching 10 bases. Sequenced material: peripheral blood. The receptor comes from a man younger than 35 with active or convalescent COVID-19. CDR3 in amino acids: CASSLGGTGANQPQHF. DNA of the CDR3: TGTGCCAGCAGCTTAGGAGGGACAGGGGCAAATCAGCCCCAGCATTTT.